This T cell receptor (beta chain) was sequenced in a study of blood T cell repertoires in COVID-19. This CDR3 region has 15 residues. With 1 base clipped from V and 5 bases from J, the junction kept 6 bases outside the gene matches. The germline CDR1 and CDR2 sequences are LGHNA and YNFKEQ. Sequencing used immunoSEQ multiplex PCR; TCRdb keeps in-frame clones, though not all of them. This table has a few hundred thousand clones, approximately 80% appearing once. J is TRBJ2-5 and V is TRBV4-2; 8 bases are a match to TRBD2. Sequencing was performed on PBMCs or T cells enriched from blood (not recorded which). The origin of this receptor is a middle-aged woman with acute COVID-19. CDR3 in DNA: TGTGCCAGCAGCCAAGTCCCGGGAGGGCCGGAGACCCAGTACTTC. This gives the protein CASSQVPGGPETQYF.